The clone carrying this TCR beta chain was counted many times. Its antigen is currently unknown. The authors took PBMCs from 8.5 to 10 ml fresh peripheral blood. Researchers took RNA transcripts and amplified the TCR beta CDR3 regions from them. Carried out on the TCR CDR3, a first-round RT-PCR used the HTBI primer set. TCRdb itself ran the multiplex PCR reads through MiXCR, one entry per CDR3 protein. The sample lists some 620,000 distinct CDR3 sequences; around 15% were seen once. The entry originates in a study of T cells in Graves' hyperthyroidism and ophthalmopathy. Findings of the study overall: The blood repertoire included most of the expanded thyroid clonotypes above 0.001.

The CDR3 is 14 residues long. V lost 8 bases and J lost 5, with 18 bases in between. Germline CDR1 is MNHNS and CDR2 is SASEGT. The TCR originated in a woman in her twenties or thirties with Graves' hyperthyroidism. The sample comprised blood. J is TRBJ1-2 and V is TRBV6-1; tentatively, D is TRBD1 (6 bases). CDR3 residues: CASSRDTEAYGYTF. CDR3 DNA: TGTGCCAGCTCCCGGGACACCGAGGCATATGGCTACACCTTC.